One and the same sample provided the 31 T cell receptor beta chains below, sequenced in a study of beta chain features in type 1 diabetes. Sequenced material consisted of expressed TCRB transcripts (all of the isolated RNA was reverse transcribed). The data were produced by immunoSEQ multiplex PCR, yet TCRdb's version contains in-frame clones alone and is incomplete. Of 400,000 to 550,000 clones listed, 10% to 12% are singletons. Specimen: naive CD4+ T cells from blood. Every receptor here comes from a woman in her late teens or twenties in good health.

This rearrangement joins TRBV4-1 to TRBJ2-3; D remains unclear. The CDR3 is made up of 15 amino acids. Germline assignment: CDR1 MGHRA and CDR2 YSYEKL. The germline V and J ends were trimmed by 2 bases and 1 base, with 10 bases remaining between them. The CDR3 is CASSQNRGGTDTQYF. CDR3 coding DNA: TGCGCCAGCAGCCAAAACCGCGGCGGCACAGATACGCAGTATTTT.

A few counts support this clone. V and J are TRBV7-2 and TRBJ2-5; D is unclear. Germline assignment: CDR1 SGHTA and CDR2 FQGNSA. V lost 5 bases to trimming and J lost 2 bases, with 3 bases between them. This CDR3 spans 11 amino acids. In DNA, the CDR3 is TGTGCCAGCAGCGAACAAGAGACCCAGTACTTC. Protein product: CASSEQETQYF.

The sample holds a few counts of this clone. In DNA form, the CDR3 reads TGTGCCAGTAGTTACGGGGCGGACACTGAAGCTTTCTTT. The encoded protein is CASSYGADTEAFF. This chain joins TRBV19 and TRBJ1-1; a possible D gene is TRBD1 (5 bases). The germline CDR1 and CDR2 sequences are LNHDA and SQIVND (reference sequence). The CDR3 length is 13 residues. The V end lost 5 bases, the J end lost 3 bases, and 10 bases lay between the germline ends. Full variable domain (remainder filled in from reference TRBV19 and TRBJ1-1): DGGITQSPKYLFRKEGQNVTLSCEQNLNHDAMYWYRQDPGQGLRLIYYSQIVNDFQKGDIAEGYSVSREKKESFPLTVTSAQKNPTAFYLCASSYGADTEAFFGQGTRLTVV.

This clone was found a few times. This sequence joins TRBV10-3 and TRBJ1-1; 7 bases are a match to TRBD1. CDR1 is ENHRY and CDR2 is SYGVKD in the germline V gene. V shed 3 bases, J shed 4 bases, and the junction held 8 bases outside the gene matches. The CDR3 spans 15 residues. CDR3 coding DNA: TGTGCCATCAGTGACCTTAACAGGGGTCGCACTGAAGCTTTCTTT. Its protein is CAISDLNRGRTEAFF.

This chain connects TRBV6-1 to TRBJ1-1, with a tentative D call TRBD1 (5 bases). V was clipped by 2 bases and J by 5 bases, with 12 bases between them. Germline V gene sequence: CDR1 MNHNS, CDR2 SASEGT. The length of the CDR3 is 14 residues. The chain's CDR3 is CASSERGGVTEAFF. CDR3 DNA sequence: TGTGCCAGCAGTGAACGTGGGGGTGTAACTGAAGCTTTCTTT.

This clone turned up a few times. This chain links TRBV30 with TRBJ2-1; D possibly corresponds to TRBD2 (5 bases). The ends were cut back, 2 bases at V and 6 bases at J, with 17 bases in the middle. This CDR3 region has 15 residues. Germline CDR1 is GTSNPN and CDR2 is SVGIG (reference sequence). CDR3 region: CAWSRSGIRGNEQFF. The CDR3 nucleotides read TGTGCCTGGAGTCGGTCCGGGATTCGCGGCAATGAGCAGTTCTTC.

This clone came up a few times. Other DNA sequences in this sample translate to the same CDR3. The CDR3 spells CSVGTGFETQYF. CDR3 DNA sequence: TGCAGCGTGGGGACAGGGTTCGAGACCCAGTACTTC. The gene calls are TRBV29-1 and TRBJ2-5, with TRBD1 matching over 9 bases. There are 12 residues in the CDR3. Germline V gene sequence: CDR1 SQVTM, CDR2 ANQGSEA. The V gene end was trimmed by 6 bases and the J gene end by 5 bases; junction bases not matched to a gene: 4.

In this sample, this clone turned up a few times. The J gene is TRBJ2-1, the V gene TRBV7-2; 8 nucleotides align to TRBD2. The CDR3 extends over 14 amino acids. CDR1 and CDR2 (germline): SGHTA, FQGNSA. V trimming: 5 bases; J trimming: 8 bases; junction bases outside the gene matches: 8. The CDR3 nucleotides are TGTGCCAGCAGCCCTTTCGCGGGAGGCCATGAGCAGTTCTTC. It specifies CASSPFAGGHEQFF. The full variable domain, completed using reference TRBV7-2 and TRBJ2-1, is GAGVSQSPSNKVTEKGKDVELRCDPISGHTALYWYRQSLGQGLEFLIYFQGNSAPDKSGLPSDRFSAERTGGSVSTLTIQRTQQEDSAVYLCASSPFAGGHEQFFGPGTRLTVL.

The chain carries TRBV30 and TRBJ1-3; 8 bases fit TRBD1. CDR3 length: 13 residues. Germline assignment: CDR1 GTSNPN and CDR2 SVGIG (reference sequence). Trimming at V came to 5 bases and at J to 4 bases, leaving 4 bases not matched to a gene. The CDR3 coding sequence is TGTGCCTGGCGGACAGGGTCGGGAAACACCATATATTTT. Its protein product is CAWRTGSGNTIYF.

This clone appeared a few times. V gene TRBV9 combines with J gene TRBJ2-5; D possibly uses TRBD1 or TRBD2 (5 bases each). V was clipped by 0 bases and J by 3 bases, with 12 bases between them. CDR1 SGDLS and CDR2 YYNGEE come from the germline V gene. The CDR3 runs to 15 residues. The CDR3 DNA sequence: TGTGCCAGCAGCGTAGGAAGCTTGGGGGAAGAGACCCAGTACTTC. Its translation is CASSVGSLGEETQYF.

The rearrangement joins TRBV15 to TRBJ1-4; D not certain. The ends were cut back, 0 bases at V and 5 bases at J, with 7 bases in the middle. The CDR3 is 14 amino acids. Germline loops: CDR1 LNHNV, CDR2 YYDKDF (reference sequence). CDR3 region: CATSRERANEKLFF. CDR3 DNA sequence: TGTGCCACCAGCAGAGAACGGGCAAATGAAAAACTGTTTTTT.

In its sample, this clone was seen a few times. J is TRBJ2-7 and V is TRBV29-1; 8 nucleotides line up with TRBD2. The CDR3 sequence is 13 residues long. Trimming at V came to 5 bases and at J to 9 bases, leaving 12 bases not matched to a gene. Germline CDR1 SQVTM, CDR2 ANQGSEA. The CDR3 region is CSVRREDLRVQYF. The CDR3 DNA is TGCAGCGTTAGGCGGGAGGACCTACGGGTGCAGTACTTC.

The chain combines TRBV7-3 with TRBJ2-7; 10 bases are shared with TRBD2. Germline CDR1 and CDR2: SGHTA and FQGTGA. The length of the CDR3 is 15 residues. V dropped 5 bases and J dropped 5; count of bases not matched to a gene: 9. CDR3 amino acids: CASSLQAGGPHEQYF. CDR3 in DNA: TGTGCCAGCAGCCTCCAAGCGGGAGGGCCCCACGAGCAGTACTTC. The full variable domain, its missing parts supplied by reference TRBV7-3 and TRBJ2-7, is GAGVSQTPSNKVTEKGKYVELRCDPISGHTALYWYRQSLGQGPEFLIYFQGTGAADDSGLPNDRFFAVRPEGSVSTLKIQRTERGDSAVYLCASSLQAGGPHEQYFGPGTRLTVT.

V usage is TRBV30 and J usage is TRBJ1-2; TRBD1 aligns across 7 bases. V shed 6 bases, J shed 2 bases, and the junction held 12 bases outside the gene matches. Germline assignment: CDR1 GTSNPN and CDR2 SVGIG (reference sequence). CDR3 length: 15 residues. The CDR3 region is CACPRPGGLNYGYTF. For the CDR3, the DNA is TGTGCCTGCCCTCGCCCAGGGGGGTTGAACTATGGCTACACCTTC.

This clone showed up just a few times. V and J are TRBV30 and TRBJ2-1; 11 bases match TRBD2. Germline lookup yields CDR1 GTSNPN and CDR2 SVGIG (reference sequence). The CDR3 extends over 17 amino acids. Trimming at V came to 8 bases and at J to 8 bases, leaving 20 bases not matched to a gene. The DNA for the CDR3 is TGTGCCGGACGGAGTGGAAAAACTAGCGGGAGTACGGATGAGCAGTTCTTC. It translates to CAGRSGKTSGSTDEQFF.

This clone was recorded many times. The chain has TRBV29-1 and TRBJ2-1, with 7 bases aligning to TRBD1. Looked up from germline, CDR1 is SQVTM and CDR2 is ANQGSEA. The CDR3 sequence is 14 residues long. V shed 2 bases, J shed 7 bases, and the junction held 8 bases outside the gene matches. The CDR3 region has the DNA TGCAGCGTTGAAAGACAGGGAACTAGGAATGAGCAGTTCTTC. Translation: CSVERQGTRNEQFF.

V and J are TRBV29-1 and TRBJ2-5; no firm D call. The J call could be wrong; TRBJ2-7 is a better fit for the DNA end. The CDR3 consists of 16 residues. Germline V gives CDR1 SQVTM, CDR2 ANQGSEA. The CDR3 DNA reads TGCAGCGTTGACTCTCCAAACCTTAACCGGGCCTACGAGCAGTACTTC. It translates to CSVDSPNLNRAYEQYF.

This clone was counted only a few times. The gene calls are TRBV10-3 and TRBJ2-1; D gene uncertain. The V gene's germline CDR1 is ENHRY and CDR2 SYGVKD. V lost 6 bases, J lost 0 bases, and 9 bases lay in between. This CDR3 contains 14 residues. CDR3 region: CAIRDTSSYNEQFF. CDR3 coding DNA: TGTGCCATCAGGGATACCAGCTCCTACAATGAGCAGTTCTTC.

The chain uses TRBV7-3 and TRBJ2-1; 11 nucleotides line up with TRBD2. With 2 bases clipped from V and 7 bases from J, the junction kept 7 bases outside the gene matches. CDR3 length: 16 amino acids. Germline assignment: CDR1 SGHTA and CDR2 FQGTGA. In DNA form, the CDR3 reads TGTGCCAGCAGCTTATCCCCCACTAGCGGGGGTAATGAGCAGTTCTTC. It yields the protein CASSLSPTSGGNEQFF. The complete variable domain, with remaining parts taken from reference TRBV7-3 and TRBJ2-1, reads GAGVSQTPSNKVTEKGKYVELRCDPISGHTALYWYRQSLGQGPEFLIYFQGTGAADDSGLPNDRFFAVRPEGSVSTLKIQRTERGDSAVYLCASSLSPTSGGNEQFFGPGTRLTVL.

The J gene is TRBJ1-6, the V gene TRBV9, with 7 bases that match TRBD1. Germline CDR1 and CDR2: SGDLS and YYNGEE. The V and J ends lost 0 bases and 0 bases, in that order; junction bases with no gene match: 3. This CDR3 region has 17 residues. Here the CDR3 DNA reads TGTGCCAGCAGCGTAGAGGGACAGAGCTCCTATAATTCACCCCTCCACTTT. This encodes CASSVEGQSSYNSPLHF.

The rearrangement links TRBV7-2 to TRBJ2-7, with TRBD2 identical over 8 bases. In germline, CDR1 is SGHTA, CDR2 FQGNSA. Trimming removed 5 bases from V and 4 bases from J; junction bases left unmatched: 10. CDR3 size: 15 residues. The CDR3 DNA reads as TGTGCCAGCAGCCGCCGGTGGAGCGGGAGTTACGAGCAGTACTTC. This codes for CASSRRWSGSYEQYF.

V gene TRBV2 combines with J gene TRBJ2-5; D is undetermined. The DNA end is a closer match to TRBJ2-7, so the J assignment may be wrong. Germline CDR1 and CDR2: SNHLY and FYNNEI. The CDR3 has 10 amino acids. Here the CDR3 reads CASSEHEQYF. CDR3 sequence (DNA): TGTGCCAGCAGTGAACACGAGCAGTACTTC.

The chain links TRBV7-2 to TRBJ2-1; 7 nucleotides agree with TRBD1. V trimming: 5 bases; J trimming: 2 bases; junction bases outside the gene matches: 6. This CDR3 region has 15 residues. CDR1 and CDR2 from the germline V gene are SGHTA and FQGNSA. CDR3 nucleotides: TGTGCCAGCAGCCCGGCGACAGGGCCCTACAATGAGCAGTTCTTC. It is translated as CASSPATGPYNEQFF.

The rearrangement uses TRBV7-9 and TRBJ2-3; D perhaps matches TRBD2 (5 bases). Germline CDR1 is SEHNR and CDR2 is FQNEAQ (reference sequence). The length of the CDR3 is 14 residues. Trimming took 0 bases from V and 4 from J, leaving 8 bases between them. CDR3 in amino acids: CASSLAVGADTQYF. The DNA for the CDR3 is TGTGCCAGCAGCTTAGCAGTCGGGGCAGATACGCAGTATTTT.

This clone was seen more than once but under ten times. The chain recombines TRBV5-1 with TRBJ2-3; 8 bases align to TRBD2. The CDR3 extends over 14 amino acids. The junction had 5 bases not matched to a gene; V was cut back by 5 bases and J by 3 bases. The V gene's germline CDR1 is SGHRS and CDR2 YFSETQ. This CDR3 is CASRHSGSTDTQYF. The CDR3 coding sequence is TGCGCCAGCAGACACAGCGGGAGTACAGATACGCAGTATTTT. The whole variable domain, filled in from reference TRBV5-1 and TRBJ2-3, reads KAGVTQTPRYLIKTRGQQVTLSCSPISGHRSVSWYQQTPGQGLQFLFEYFSETQRNKGNFPGRFSGRQFSNSRSEMNVSTLELGDSALYLCASRHSGSTDTQYFGPGTRLTVL.

The rearrangement uses TRBV6-6 and TRBJ2-5; D might be TRBD2 (5 bases). V shed 0 bases and J shed 5 bases, with 13 bases lying between them. Germline V gene data show CDR1 as MNHNY and CDR2 as SVGAGI (reference sequence). CDR3 size: 15 residues. The CDR3 nucleotides read TGTGCCAGCAGTTACTCGTTGAGGGATAGGGAGACCCAGTACTTC. It codes for CASSYSLRDRETQYF.

The CDR3, as DNA: TGCAGCGTTGTTCGGAGCGGGGGGGCCTTAGATACGCAGTATTTT. Translation gives CSVVRSGGALDTQYF. The rearrangement joins TRBV29-1 to TRBJ2-3; 10 bases line up with TRBD2. The ends lost 4 bases at V and 5 bases at J; junction bases unmatched: 9. This CDR3 has 15 residues. Germline V gene sequence: CDR1 SQVTM, CDR2 ANQGSEA.

The chain uses TRBV7-9 and TRBJ2-7, with D perhaps matching TRBD2 (6 bases). V was pared by 6 bases and J by 12 bases, with 15 bases between. In germline, CDR1 is SEHNR, CDR2 FQNEAQ (reference sequence). The CDR3 is made up of 11 amino acids. The CDR3 nucleotides read TGTGCCAGCAGTTATAGGGACTTTTCGTACTTC. Residues: CASSYRDFSYF.

The chain couples TRBV30 to TRBJ1-1, with 7 bases lining up with TRBD1. The trim removed 3 bases at V and 5 bases at J, leaving 12 bases unmatched. Germline loops: CDR1 GTSNPN, CDR2 SVGIG (reference sequence). The CDR3 length is 15 residues. CDR3 nucleotides: TGTGCCTGGAGGAGTTACAGGGGCGCAGGGACTGAAGCTTTCTTT. Translation: CAWRSYRGAGTEAFF.

The V call is TRBV13, the J call TRBJ2-3, with D unclear. Trimming cost V 5 bases and J 0 bases, with 9 bases left between them. CDR1 and CDR2 (germline): PRHDT, FYEKMQ (reference sequence). The CDR3 runs to 14 residues. The CDR3 nucleotides are TGTGCCAGCAGCCAACTCAGTAGCACAGATACGCAGTATTTT. Translation: CASSQLSSTDTQYF.

J is TRBJ1-2 and V is TRBV14; D gene ambiguous. This CDR3 has 13 residues. V gave up 3 bases and J gave up 1 base, with 6 bases separating them. Germline V gene sequence: CDR1 SGHDN, CDR2 FVKESK. CDR3 in amino acids: CASSQGLNYGYTF. The CDR3 DNA reads as TGTGCCAGCAGCCAGGGTCTTAACTATGGCTACACCTTC. The full variable domain, with the rest looked up from reference TRBV14 and TRBJ1-2, is EAGVTQFPSHSVIEKGQTVTLRCDPISGHDNLYWYRRVMGKEIKFLLHFVKESKQDESGMPNNRFLAERTGGTYSTLKVQPAELEDSGVYFCASSQGLNYGYTFGSGTRLTVV.